Listed here are 8 T cell receptor beta chains from one sample, sequenced in a study of technical replicates of blood from several donors. Repertoires were generated with immunoSEQ multiplex PCR, while TCRdb's copy carries only in-frame clones and drops some. Of more than 70,000 clones listed, around 97% were seen once; the top ten hold approximately 0.2%. Sequenced input: T cells isolated from PBMCs. These receptor sequences come from a human donor in good health.

The chain has TRBV5-4 and TRBJ2-1; D perhaps matches TRBD2 (6 bases). V was clipped by 4 bases and J by 6 bases, with 32 bases between them. The CDR3 consists of 20 residues. Per germline, CDR1 SGHNT and CDR2 YYREEE (reference sequence). The CDR3 spells CASSRTLLGVAVTFGNEQFF. The CDR3 DNA follows: TGTGCCAGCAGCCGGACGCTACTGGGGGTAGCGGTAACCTTTGGCAATGAGCAGTTCTTC.

The rearrangement links TRBV6-5 to TRBJ2-7, with D perhaps TRBD2 (6 bases). The germline V gene encodes CDR1 MNHEY and CDR2 SVGAGI. The CDR3 consists of 14 residues. V lost 2 bases, J lost 3 bases, and 11 bases lay in between. This CDR3 reads CASSYGGRSYEQYF. CDR3 nucleotides: TGTGCCAGCAGTTACGGGGGGAGAAGCTACGAGCAGTACTTC.

This chain connects TRBV5-1 to TRBJ2-7; tentatively, D is TRBD2 (6 bases). V was clipped by 0 bases and J by 5 bases, with 21 bases between them. Germline loops: CDR1 SGHRS, CDR2 YFSETQ. CDR3 size: 17 residues. The CDR3 loop is CASSLENVGGLRNEQYF. In nucleotides, the CDR3 is TGCGCCAGCAGCTTGGAAAATGTAGGAGGGTTACGCAACGAGCAGTACTTC. The full variable domain, its missing parts supplied by reference TRBV5-1 and TRBJ2-7, is KAGVTQTPRYLIKTRGQQVTLSCSPISGHRSVSWYQQTPGQGLQFLFEYFSETQRNKGNFPGRFSGRQFSNSRSEMNVSTLELGDSALYLCASSLENVGGLRNEQYFGPGTRLTVT.

The chain joins TRBV5-1 to TRBJ1-3; 7 positions agree with TRBD1. CDR1 and CDR2 from the germline V gene are SGHRS and YFSETQ. V dropped 4 bases and J dropped 3; count of bases not matched to a gene: 19. The CDR3 is 19 amino acids. The CDR3 nucleotides read TGCGCCAGCAGCGCCGTAGGACAGGAGGGTTTTTCTCTTGGAAACACCATATATTTT. This gives the protein CASSAVGQEGFSLGNTIYF.

The chain couples TRBV6-1 to TRBJ2-5; TRBD2 matches 7 bases. The CDR3 covers 16 residues. The germline V gene encodes CDR1 MNHNS and CDR2 SASEGT. V shed 4 bases and J 2 bases; nucleotides not matched to a gene: 10. Here the CDR3 reads CASSGLRWGGQETQYF. The CDR3 DNA is TGTGCCAGCAGTGGACTTCGGTGGGGGGGGCAAGAGACCCAGTACTTC.

The chain carries TRBV6-1 and TRBJ2-5, with 11 bases that match TRBD2. The CDR3 contains 15 residues. Trimming took 4 bases from V and 2 from J; bases not matched to a gene: 3. Germline V gene data show CDR1 as MNHNS and CDR2 as SASEGT. The chain's CDR3 is CASSGLAGGQETQYF. For the CDR3, the DNA is TGTGCCAGCAGTGGTCTAGCGGGGGGACAAGAGACCCAGTACTTC.

This chain joins TRBV5-8 and TRBJ2-7, with TRBD1 matching 10 bases. Per the germline V gene, CDR1 is SGHTS and CDR2 is YDEGEE. V gave up 1 base and J gave up 5 bases; unmatched junction bases: 6. The CDR3 has 15 residues. DNA for the CDR3: TGTGCCAGCAGCTTGCCCGACAGGGGGCTCGACGAGCAGTACTTC. It is translated as CASSLPDRGLDEQYF.

The CDR3 loop is CASSQSPTGGDAGNTIYF. CDR3 nucleotides: TGTGCCAGCAGTCAATCGCCGACAGGGGGCGACGCTGGAAACACCATATATTTT. This sequence joins TRBV28 and TRBJ1-3, with 10 bases lining up with TRBD1. V was clipped by 5 bases and J by 2 bases; unmatched bases: 12. The CDR3 contains 18 residues. CDR1 is MDHEN and CDR2 is SYDVKM in the germline V gene.